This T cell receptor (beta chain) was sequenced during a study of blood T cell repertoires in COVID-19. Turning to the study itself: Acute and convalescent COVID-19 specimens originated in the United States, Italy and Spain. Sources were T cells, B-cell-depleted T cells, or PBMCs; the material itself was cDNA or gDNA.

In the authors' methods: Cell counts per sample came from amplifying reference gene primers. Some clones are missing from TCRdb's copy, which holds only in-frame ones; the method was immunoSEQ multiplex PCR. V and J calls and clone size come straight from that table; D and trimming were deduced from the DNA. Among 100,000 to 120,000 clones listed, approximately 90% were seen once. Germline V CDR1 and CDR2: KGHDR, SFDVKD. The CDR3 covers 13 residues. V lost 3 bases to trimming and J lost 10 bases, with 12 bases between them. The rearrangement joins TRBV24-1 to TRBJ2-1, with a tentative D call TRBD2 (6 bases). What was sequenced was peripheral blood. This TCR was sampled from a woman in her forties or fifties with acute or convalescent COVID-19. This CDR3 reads CATSDAGRGEQFF. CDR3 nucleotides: TGTGCCACCAGTGATGCAGGACGGGGGGAGCAGTTCTTC.